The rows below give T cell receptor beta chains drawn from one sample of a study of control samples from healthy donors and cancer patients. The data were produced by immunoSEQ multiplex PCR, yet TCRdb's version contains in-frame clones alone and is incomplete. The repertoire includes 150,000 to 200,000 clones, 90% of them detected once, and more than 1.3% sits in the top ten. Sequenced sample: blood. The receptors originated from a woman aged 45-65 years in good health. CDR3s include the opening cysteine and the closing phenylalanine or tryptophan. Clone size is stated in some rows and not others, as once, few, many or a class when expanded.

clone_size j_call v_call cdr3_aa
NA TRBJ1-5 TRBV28 CASSRTGSGNQPQHF
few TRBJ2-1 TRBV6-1 CASCDLAGGGNEQFF
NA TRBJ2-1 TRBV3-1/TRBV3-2 CASNRLAGGYNEQFF
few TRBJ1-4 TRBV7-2 CASSTTQGTNEKLFF
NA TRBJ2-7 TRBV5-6 CASSRARRLYEQYF
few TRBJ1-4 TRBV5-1 CASSLAQGGEKLFF
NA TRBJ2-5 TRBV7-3 CASSPLGIPQETQYF
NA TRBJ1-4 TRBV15 CATSRDYQTAPEEKLFF
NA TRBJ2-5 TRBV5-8 CASSFGVETQYF
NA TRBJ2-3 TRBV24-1 CATSDPSVGSSTDTQYF
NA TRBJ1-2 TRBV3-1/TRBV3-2 CASSLLQTNYGYTF
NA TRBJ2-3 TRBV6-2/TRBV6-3 CASSLAGTTDTQYF
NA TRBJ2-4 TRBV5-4 CASSLRGQELGGNIQYF
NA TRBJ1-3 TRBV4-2 CASSQNPGASSGNTIYF
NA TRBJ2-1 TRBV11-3 CASSPGTRRTYNEQFF
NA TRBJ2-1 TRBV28 CASSLSWGRTEGGSYNEQFF
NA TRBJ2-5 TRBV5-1 CASSPSPETQYF
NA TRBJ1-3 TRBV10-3 CAISESRGTGGINTIYF
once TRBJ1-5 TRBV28 CASSLTIQGLSNQPQHF
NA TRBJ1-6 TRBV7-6 CASNKRGTVNSPLHF
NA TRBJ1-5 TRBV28 CASSLWGNGDQPQHF
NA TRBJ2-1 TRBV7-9 CASSPANHYNEQFF
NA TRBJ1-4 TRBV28 CASRTGGNEKLFF
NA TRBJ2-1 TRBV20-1 CSASPSGANNEQFF
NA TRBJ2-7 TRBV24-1 CATSDPQGAKNEQYF
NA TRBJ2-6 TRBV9 CASSVGWTGANVLTF
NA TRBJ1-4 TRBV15 CATSTLTGFPNEKLFF
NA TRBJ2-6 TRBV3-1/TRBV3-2 CASSPYGSGANVLTF
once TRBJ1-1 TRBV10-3 CAISGQTNTEAFF
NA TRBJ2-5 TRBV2 CASSKTSGGRETQYF
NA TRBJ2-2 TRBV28 CASSQYWRAGGELFF
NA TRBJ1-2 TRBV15 CATSRAFSTGYGYTF
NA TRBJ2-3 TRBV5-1 CASSEGTAGYTQYF
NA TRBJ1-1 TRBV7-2 CASSLNSGAEAFF
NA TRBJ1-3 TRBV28 CASRSGQTGGLSGNTIYF
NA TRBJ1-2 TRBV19 CASKPDRGRGGYTF
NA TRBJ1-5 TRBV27 CASSSTYSNQPQHF
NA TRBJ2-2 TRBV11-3 CASSLAEREIPGELFF
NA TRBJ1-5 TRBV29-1 CSVGTGVAQPQHF
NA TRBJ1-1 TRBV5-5 CASSEVTGVVNTEAFF
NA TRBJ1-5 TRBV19 CASSRNNQPQHF
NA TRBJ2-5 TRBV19 CASSTRRGGETQYF
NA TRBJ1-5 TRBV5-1 CASSLDGRAEQPQHF
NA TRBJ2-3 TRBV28 CASSFLGTGPRYTQYF
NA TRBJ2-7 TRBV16 CASSQGLHTTYEQYF
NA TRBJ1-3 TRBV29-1 CSVAGQGASGNTIYF
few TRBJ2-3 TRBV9 CASRASGTSTDTQYF
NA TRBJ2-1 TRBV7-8 CASSHLSELAGARNEQFF
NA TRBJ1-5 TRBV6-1 CASSAEGGGNNQPQHF
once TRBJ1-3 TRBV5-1 CASSDGTGYTIYF
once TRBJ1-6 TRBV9 CASSVALENSPLHF
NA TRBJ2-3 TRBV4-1 CASSQIQGSYTQYF
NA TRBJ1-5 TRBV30 CAWSVRANLHQPQHF
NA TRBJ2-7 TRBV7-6 CASSSLGSGTSGTYEQYF
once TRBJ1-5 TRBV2 CASSGTLAGNQPQHF
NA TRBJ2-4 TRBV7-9 CASSPTGFGARENIQYF
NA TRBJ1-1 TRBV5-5 CASSGPGGSEAFF
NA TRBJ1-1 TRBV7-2 CASSLSGGTMNTEAFF
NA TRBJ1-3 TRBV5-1 CASSFDRGNTIYF